This note documents a single T cell receptor (beta chain) sequence. Seattle researchers signed up patients amid active infection and tracked them longitudinally. The length of the CDR3 is 15 residues. The germline V gene has CDR1 SGHNT and CDR2 YYREEE (reference sequence). V lost 4 bases and J lost 0, with 12 bases in between. Original methodology: Amplifying reference gene primers gave estimates of nucleated cell counts. Using immunoSEQ multiplex PCR, the repertoire was profiled, and TCRdb retains in-frame clones only, with some absent. V, J and clone size derive from that table, while D and trimming were established from the DNA sequence. Among 150,000 to 200,000 clones, roughly 81% were seen once, and the ten largest hold roughly 9.6%. The data are from a study of blood T cell repertoires in COVID-19. Study context: Samples came from the United States, Italy and Spain, spanning acute and convalescent COVID-19. PBMCs, B-cell-depleted T cells, or T cells were the source of the cDNA or gDNA that made up the material.

The rearrangement uses TRBV5-4 and TRBJ2-3; D is perhaps TRBD2 (5 bases). This TCR was sampled from a woman in her 40s with COVID-19, enrolled during active disease. The sequenced sample was peripheral blood. CDR3 sequence: CASSPPTRSTDTQYF. CDR3 nucleotides: TGTGCCAGCAGCCCACCAACTAGGAGCACAGATACGCAGTATTTT. Filled out from reference TRBV5-4 and TRBJ2-3, the complete variable domain reads ETGVTQSPTHLIKTRGQQVTLRCSSQSGHNTVSWYQQALGQGPQFIFQYYREEENGRGNFPPRFSGLQFPNYSSELNVNALELDDSALYLCASSPPTRSTDTQYFGPGTRLTVL.